These T cell receptor beta chains were read from a single sample in a study of cytomegalovirus exposure and HLA in healthy donors. Profiled with immunoSEQ multiplex PCR; TCRdb holds only in-frame clones, not every one. This sample yields around 120,000 clones, of which 75% to 80% are seen a single time; 3% to 4% belongs to the top ten. What was sequenced was PBMCs. The receptors stem from a woman in her 30s in good health and CMV-seropositive. CDR3s include the opening cysteine and the closing phenylalanine or tryptophan. D genes are given only for firm matches. Only some rows state a clone size, as once, few, many or a class for expanded clones.

CDR3 DNA: TGTGCCAGCACCAACGGGGGACTAGCGGACAATGAGCAGTTCTTC
CDR3 protein: CASTNGGLADNEQFF
J gene: TRBJ2-1
CDR3 length: 15
clone size: once
D gene: TRBD2
V gene: TRBV6-5

CDR3 DNA: TGTGCCAGCAGCTTTTGGACTAGCGGGGGGCGGGACGAGCAGTACTTC
CDR3 protein: CASSFWTSGGRDEQYF
J gene: TRBJ2-7
CDR3 length: 16
clone size: NA
D gene: TRBD2
V gene: TRBV7-9

CDR3 DNA: TGTGCCAGCAGCAAGGGACAGGGTTGGGAAAACACTGAAGCTTTCTTT
CDR3 protein: CASSKGQGWENTEAFF
J gene: TRBJ1-1
CDR3 length: 16
clone size: NA
D gene: TRBD1
V gene: TRBV5-6

CDR3 DNA: TGCAGCGTTGGGGTAGGCCAGAGCGGAGAGACCCAGTACTTC
CDR3 protein: CSVGVGQSGETQYF
J gene: TRBJ2-5
CDR3 length: 14
clone size: NA
D gene: NA
V gene: TRBV29-1

CDR3 DNA: TGCGCCAGCAGCTTGGTGCGGGGGACCTACAATGAGCAGTTCTTC
CDR3 protein: CASSLVRGTYNEQFF
J gene: TRBJ2-1
CDR3 length: 15
clone size: NA
D gene: TRBD2
V gene: TRBV5-1

CDR3 DNA: TGTGCCAGCAACGGACAGGATTACTACGAGCAGTACTTC
CDR3 protein: CASNGQDYYEQYF
J gene: TRBJ2-7
CDR3 length: 13
clone size: NA
D gene: TRBD1
V gene: TRBV5-6

CDR3 DNA: TGTGCCTGGACCCCCGGACAGGGGGATTCACCCCTCCACTTT
CDR3 protein: CAWTPGQGDSPLHF
J gene: TRBJ1-6
CDR3 length: 14
clone size: NA
D gene: TRBD1
V gene: TRBV30

CDR3 DNA: TGCGCCAGCAGCCGCGGGACAGGGGGATTCGCTGGAAACACCATATATTTT
CDR3 protein: CASSRGTGGFAGNTIYF
J gene: TRBJ1-3
CDR3 length: 17
clone size: NA
D gene: TRBD1
V gene: TRBV4-3

CDR3 DNA: TGCACCAGCAGCCACAGGGGGGATTCACCCCTCCACTTT
CDR3 protein: CTSSHRGDSPLHF
J gene: TRBJ1-6
CDR3 length: 13
clone size: NA
D gene: NA
V gene: TRBV1

CDR3 DNA: TGCGCCAGCAGCCAAAAGACAGGGTTTTATGGCTACACCTTC
CDR3 protein: CASSQKTGFYGYTF
J gene: TRBJ1-2
CDR3 length: 14
clone size: NA
D gene: TRBD1
V gene: TRBV4-3

CDR3 DNA: TGTGCCAGCTCACCAGCGCGGGGTGATGGCACTGAAGCTTTCTTT
CDR3 protein: CASSPARGDGTEAFF
J gene: TRBJ1-1
CDR3 length: 15
clone size: NA
D gene: NA
V gene: TRBV18

CDR3 DNA: TGTGCCAGCAGCCGGACAGGGTACAATGAGCAGTTCTTC
CDR3 protein: CASSRTGYNEQFF
J gene: TRBJ2-1
CDR3 length: 13
clone size: NA
D gene: TRBD1
V gene: TRBV14

CDR3 DNA: TGTGCCAGCAGCCTCAGGGGAGTTAACTATGGCTACACCTTC
CDR3 protein: CASSLRGVNYGYTF
J gene: TRBJ1-2
CDR3 length: 14
clone size: NA
D gene: NA
V gene: TRBV6-5

CDR3 DNA: TGTGCCAGCAGTTTGCTAGCGGTTGAGCAGTTCTTC
CDR3 protein: CASSLLAVEQFF
J gene: TRBJ2-1
CDR3 length: 12
clone size: NA
D gene: TRBD2
V gene: TRBV6-6

CDR3 DNA: TGTGCCAGCAGCTTGAGCCCCAATCAGCCCCAGCATTTT
CDR3 protein: CASSLSPNQPQHF
J gene: TRBJ1-5
CDR3 length: 13
clone size: few
D gene: NA
V gene: TRBV7-2

CDR3 DNA: TGCGCCAGCGGTTGGTCCCCCACAGGGGGGGAGACCCAGTACTTC
CDR3 protein: CASGWSPTGGETQYF
J gene: TRBJ2-5
CDR3 length: 15
clone size: NA
D gene: TRBD1
V gene: TRBV5-1

CDR3 DNA: TGTGCCTGGAGTGAGAGACAGGTCTACAATGAGCAGTTCTTC
CDR3 protein: CAWSERQVYNEQFF
J gene: TRBJ2-1
CDR3 length: 14
clone size: few
D gene: NA
V gene: TRBV30

CDR3 DNA: TGTGCCAGCAGCTTGGTCAGGGGCGCAAACGAGCAGTACTTC
CDR3 protein: CASSLVRGANEQYF
J gene: TRBJ2-7
CDR3 length: 14
clone size: NA
D gene: NA
V gene: TRBV11-2

CDR3 DNA: TGTGCCAGCAGCGCACCGGGACATAACACAGATACGCAGTATTTT
CDR3 protein: CASSAPGHNTDTQYF
J gene: TRBJ2-3
CDR3 length: 15
clone size: NA
D gene: NA
V gene: TRBV7-9

CDR3 DNA: TGCGCCAGCAGCTTGGGTACAGGGGGTCGGACCCAAGAGACCCAGTACTTC
CDR3 protein: CASSLGTGGRTQETQYF
J gene: TRBJ2-5
CDR3 length: 17
clone size: NA
D gene: TRBD1
V gene: TRBV5-1

CDR3 DNA: TGTGCCAGCTCACTGGGGACAGAGAATTCACCCCTCCACTTT
CDR3 protein: CASSLGTENSPLHF
J gene: TRBJ1-6
CDR3 length: 14
clone size: few
D gene: TRBD1
V gene: TRBV18

CDR3 DNA: TGTGCCAGCAGCTTTCAGGGGTCCCAAGAGACCCAGTACTTC
CDR3 protein: CASSFQGSQETQYF
J gene: TRBJ2-5
CDR3 length: 14
clone size: NA
D gene: NA
V gene: TRBV7-2

CDR3 DNA: TGTGCCAGCTCCGGGACACCGGGGCCCAATCAGCCCCAGCATTTT
CDR3 protein: CASSGTPGPNQPQHF
J gene: TRBJ1-5
CDR3 length: 15
clone size: NA
D gene: NA
V gene: TRBV6-5

CDR3 DNA: TGCGCCACGACCCGAGCGGAGGCCTACGAGCAGTACTTC
CDR3 protein: CATTRAEAYEQYF
J gene: TRBJ2-7
CDR3 length: 13
clone size: NA
D gene: NA
V gene: TRBV10-2

CDR3 DNA: TGTGCCAGCAGCTACTTCGACAGGGACAAAGCTTTCTTT
CDR3 protein: CASSYFDRDKAFF
J gene: TRBJ1-1
CDR3 length: 13
clone size: NA
D gene: TRBD1
V gene: TRBV2

CDR3 DNA: TGTGCCAGCAGTTTAGATACAGGGTGGAACACTGAAGCTTTCTTT
CDR3 protein: CASSLDTGWNTEAFF
J gene: TRBJ1-1
CDR3 length: 15
clone size: NA
D gene: NA
V gene: TRBV28

CDR3 DNA: TGTGCCAGCAGTTTCGGACAGAACTATGGCTACACCTTC
CDR3 protein: CASSFGQNYGYTF
J gene: TRBJ1-2
CDR3 length: 13
clone size: NA
D gene: NA
V gene: TRBV7-9

CDR3 DNA: TGTGCCAGCAGCCAAAAAAAAGGGGGGGGGATCTCGGTCAATGAGCAGTTCTTC
CDR3 protein: CASSQKKGGGISVNEQFF
J gene: TRBJ2-1
CDR3 length: 18
clone size: NA
D gene: NA
V gene: TRBV4-2

CDR3 DNA: TGTGCCATCAGTGAGCGGGGACAGAACACTGAAGCTTTCTTT
CDR3 protein: CAISERGQNTEAFF
J gene: TRBJ1-1
CDR3 length: 14
clone size: NA
D gene: NA
V gene: TRBV10-3

CDR3 DNA: TGTGCCAGCGGACAGGACTATGGCTACACCTTC
CDR3 protein: CASGQDYGYTF
J gene: TRBJ1-2
CDR3 length: 11
clone size: NA
D gene: TRBD1
V gene: TRBV6-1

CDR3 DNA: TGCACCAGCAGCCCTCCCCAACTAGCGGGGGCTCAAGAGACCCAGTACTTC
CDR3 protein: CTSSPPQLAGAQETQYF
J gene: TRBJ2-5
CDR3 length: 17
clone size: NA
D gene: NA
V gene: TRBV1

CDR3 DNA: TGCGCCAGCAGCGCCTCACTATGGGAGACCCAGTACTTC
CDR3 protein: CASSASLWETQYF
J gene: TRBJ2-5
CDR3 length: 13
clone size: once
D gene: NA
V gene: TRBV5-1

CDR3 DNA: TGTGCCAGCAGCTTCAGGGGTACAGATCAGCCCCAGCATTTT
CDR3 protein: CASSFRGTDQPQHF
J gene: TRBJ1-5
CDR3 length: 14
clone size: NA
D gene: NA
V gene: TRBV13

CDR3 DNA: TGTGCCAGCAGTGGTGCAGGAGGCCCTTCCTACGAGCAGTACTTC
CDR3 protein: CASSGAGGPSYEQYF
J gene: TRBJ2-7
CDR3 length: 15
clone size: NA
D gene: NA
V gene: TRBV2

CDR3 DNA: TGTGCCAGCAGTACTCCCCGCGATTACCAAGAGACCCAGTACTTC
CDR3 protein: CASSTPRDYQETQYF
J gene: TRBJ2-5
CDR3 length: 15
clone size: NA
D gene: NA
V gene: TRBV28

CDR3 DNA: TGTGCCAGCAGTGTAATCAGGGGCACTGAAGCTTTCTTT
CDR3 protein: CASSVIRGTEAFF
J gene: TRBJ1-1
CDR3 length: 13
clone size: NA
D gene: NA
V gene: TRBV2

CDR3 DNA: TGCGCCTCAAAATTCGGGATCCAGGGAGGTCGGACTGAAGCTTTCTTT
CDR3 protein: CASKFGIQGGRTEAFF
J gene: TRBJ1-1
CDR3 length: 16
clone size: NA
D gene: NA
V gene: TRBV5-1

CDR3 DNA: TGTGCCAGCAGCTCCTACCAGGGCTACACTGAAGCTTTCTTT
CDR3 protein: CASSSYQGYTEAFF
J gene: TRBJ1-1
CDR3 length: 14
clone size: NA
D gene: NA
V gene: TRBV7-9

CDR3 DNA: TGCGCCAGCAGCCAAACGATCGTTAGAAACACTGAAGCTTTCTTT
CDR3 protein: CASSQTIVRNTEAFF
J gene: TRBJ1-1
CDR3 length: 15
clone size: once
D gene: NA
V gene: TRBV4-1

CDR3 DNA: TGCGCCAGCAGCACATTTGGGGGGTACGAGCAGTACTTC
CDR3 protein: CASSTFGGYEQYF
J gene: TRBJ2-7
CDR3 length: 13
clone size: NA
D gene: NA
V gene: TRBV4-1

CDR3 DNA: TGTGCCACCAGCAGAGCGGTGGATCAGCCCCAGCATTTT
CDR3 protein: CATSRAVDQPQHF
J gene: TRBJ1-5
CDR3 length: 13
clone size: few
D gene: NA
V gene: TRBV15

CDR3 DNA: TGTGCCAGCAGCTTAAGAGGGACAGACGAGCAGTACTTC
CDR3 protein: CASSLRGTDEQYF
J gene: TRBJ2-7
CDR3 length: 13
clone size: NA
D gene: TRBD1
V gene: TRBV7-2

CDR3 DNA: TGTGCCAGCAGCGCCGTCGGGAACACTGAAGCTTTCTTT
CDR3 protein: CASSAVGNTEAFF
J gene: TRBJ1-1
CDR3 length: 13
clone size: NA
D gene: NA
V gene: TRBV9

CDR3 DNA: TGTGCCAGCAGCTTGGGCCCCCCGGGGTTGGTCTATGGCTACACCTTC
CDR3 protein: CASSLGPPGLVYGYTF
J gene: TRBJ1-2
CDR3 length: 16
clone size: NA
D gene: NA
V gene: TRBV5-7

CDR3 DNA: TGTGCCACCAGCAGAGCGGGACATCTGAACACTGAAGCTTTCTTT
CDR3 protein: CATSRAGHLNTEAFF
J gene: TRBJ1-1
CDR3 length: 15
clone size: NA
D gene: NA
V gene: TRBV15

CDR3 DNA: TGTGCCAGCAGTTTATCGGGGGGGTCCCACTATAATTCACCCCTCCACTTT
CDR3 protein: CASSLSGGSHYNSPLHF
J gene: TRBJ1-6
CDR3 length: 17
clone size: few
D gene: NA
V gene: TRBV27

CDR3 DNA: TGCGCCAGCAGCACCGGAGGAAATGGAAACACCATATATTTT
CDR3 protein: CASSTGGNGNTIYF
J gene: TRBJ1-3
CDR3 length: 14
clone size: NA
D gene: NA
V gene: TRBV5-1

CDR3 DNA: TGTGCCAGCAGCCCGGGGGGGGGTTCCTACAATGAGCAGTTCTTC
CDR3 protein: CASSPGGGSYNEQFF
J gene: TRBJ2-1
CDR3 length: 15
clone size: NA
D gene: TRBD2
V gene: TRBV5-8

CDR3 DNA: TGTGCCAGCAGTTCTCCGGGTTCTGAAGCTTTCTTT
CDR3 protein: CASSSPGSEAFF
J gene: TRBJ1-1
CDR3 length: 12
clone size: NA
D gene: NA
V gene: TRBV27

CDR3 DNA: TGTGCCAGCATCCTAGAAGCGGGGGGGCTCAATGAGCAGTTCTTC
CDR3 protein: CASILEAGGLNEQFF
J gene: TRBJ2-1
CDR3 length: 15
clone size: NA
D gene: TRBD2
V gene: TRBV4-2

CDR3 DNA: TGTGCCAGCAGCGAGGTAGGACTAGCGGTGATCAATGAGCAGTTCTTC
CDR3 protein: CASSEVGLAVINEQFF
J gene: TRBJ2-1
CDR3 length: 16
clone size: NA
D gene: TRBD2
V gene: TRBV5-6

CDR3 DNA: TGTGCCAGCAGTCCCGGGACAGGGGATGGCTACACCTTC
CDR3 protein: CASSPGTGDGYTF
J gene: TRBJ1-2
CDR3 length: 13
clone size: few
D gene: TRBD1
V gene: TRBV2

CDR3 DNA: TGTGCCAGCAGTGGTCCTCAGTCCTACGAGCAGTACTTC
CDR3 protein: CASSGPQSYEQYF
J gene: TRBJ2-7
CDR3 length: 13
clone size: once
D gene: NA
V gene: TRBV6-1

CDR3 DNA: TGCGCCAGCAGTTTACCAATCTCCGGGACAGGGGAGCAGTTCTTC
CDR3 protein: CASSLPISGTGEQFF
J gene: TRBJ2-1
CDR3 length: 15
clone size: NA
D gene: TRBD1
V gene: TRBV5-1

CDR3 DNA: TGTGCCAGCAGCCATTCATCTTCGGGGGGGGTCACCGGGGAGCTGTTTTTT
CDR3 protein: CASSHSSSGGVTGELFF
J gene: TRBJ2-2
CDR3 length: 17
clone size: NA
D gene: TRBD2
V gene: TRBV4-2